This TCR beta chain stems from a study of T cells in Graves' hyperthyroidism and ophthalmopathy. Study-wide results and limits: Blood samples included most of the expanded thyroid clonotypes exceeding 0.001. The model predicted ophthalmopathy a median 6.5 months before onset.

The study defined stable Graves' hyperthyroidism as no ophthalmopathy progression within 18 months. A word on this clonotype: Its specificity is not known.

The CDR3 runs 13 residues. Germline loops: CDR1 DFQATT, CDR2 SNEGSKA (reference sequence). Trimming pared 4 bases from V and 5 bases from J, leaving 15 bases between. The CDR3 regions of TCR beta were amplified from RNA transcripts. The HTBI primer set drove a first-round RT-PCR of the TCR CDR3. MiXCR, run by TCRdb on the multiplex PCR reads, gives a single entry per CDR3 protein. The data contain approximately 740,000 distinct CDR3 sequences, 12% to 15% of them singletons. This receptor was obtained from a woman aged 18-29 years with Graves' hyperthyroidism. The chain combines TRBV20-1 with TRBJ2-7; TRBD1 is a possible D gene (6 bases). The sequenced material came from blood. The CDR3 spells CSANMGALDEQYF. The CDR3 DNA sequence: TGCAGTGCTAATATGGGGGCACTCGACGAGCAGTACTTC.